A selection of T cell receptor beta chains follows, all from one sample in a study of early T cells in non-severe SARS-CoV-2 infection. TCRdb fed the 5' RACE reads into MiXCR, producing one record per CDR3 protein. The sample comprises over 50,000 distinct CDR3 sequences, 11% of which are singletons, and 1.5% to 2% rests with the top ten. The sequencing sample was made of whole blood. All receptors come from an adult who was a healthcare worker with PCR-confirmed SARS-CoV-2 infection or an uninfected control (not recorded which). CDR3s include the opening cysteine and the closing phenylalanine or tryptophan. A D gene is named only where the DNA matches it firmly. Expanded clones get a size class; other rows say once, few or many, or leave the size out.

>NA|TRBV7-9|NA|TRBJ1-5
TGTGCCAGCAGCTTTGAATTGGGTCAGCCCCAGCATTTT
CASSFELGQPQHF
>few|TRBV7-6|TRBD2|TRBJ2-3
TGTGCCAGCACTTCCCAGGCGGGGGACACAGATACGCAGTATTTT
CASTSQAGDTDTQYF
>NA|TRBV20-1|NA|TRBJ1-2
TGCAGTGCTCCAGTTAGGGCCCACTATGGCTACACCTTC
CSAPVRAHYGYTF
>many|TRBV12-3/TRBV12-4|TRBD2|TRBJ2-1
TGTGCCAGCAGTCGGACTAGCGGGGGAAATGAGCAGTTCTTC
CASSRTSGGNEQFF
>many|TRBV20-1|NA|TRBJ1-4
TGCAGTGGAGGGGGGAGACCTGACAGCCGGGAAAAACTGTTTTTT
CSGGGRPDSREKLFF
>NA|TRBV4-3|NA|TRBJ2-5
TGCGCCAGCAGCCATGGACCGGGAAAGGAGGAGACCCAGTACTTC
CASSHGPGKEETQYF
>few|TRBV20-1|NA|TRBJ1-1
TGCAGTGCTAGAGATAGCTCCCTTGAAGCTTTCTTT
CSARDSSLEAFF
>NA|TRBV30|NA|TRBJ1-1
TGTGCCTGCACACGAGCGGTAGCTGAAGCTTTCTTT
CACTRAVAEAFF
>NA|TRBV3-1|TRBD1|TRBJ2-7
TGTGCCAGCAGCCAAGATATGGGACAGGGGAACGAGCAGTACTTC
CASSQDMGQGNEQYF
>many|TRBV11-2|NA|TRBJ1-5
TGTGCCAGCAGCCCCACCCTGTCAGCGCCCCAGCATTTT
CASSPTLSAPQHF
>many|TRBV27|NA|TRBJ2-4
TGTGCCAGCAGTACGCCCGGAGCCGTAGGGGTAGGGATTCAGTACTTC
CASSTPGAVGVGIQYF